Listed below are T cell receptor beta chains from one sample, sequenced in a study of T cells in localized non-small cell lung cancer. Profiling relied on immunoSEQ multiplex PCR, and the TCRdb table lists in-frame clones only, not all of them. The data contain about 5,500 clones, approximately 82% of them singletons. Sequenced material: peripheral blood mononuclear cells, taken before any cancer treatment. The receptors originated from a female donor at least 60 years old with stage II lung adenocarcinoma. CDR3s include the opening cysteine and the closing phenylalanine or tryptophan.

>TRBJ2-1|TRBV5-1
CASSPDRKQFF
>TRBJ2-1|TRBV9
CASRGDSEQFF
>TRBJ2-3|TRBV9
CASSGDRGSREYF
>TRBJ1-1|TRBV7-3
CASSSVGNSEAFF
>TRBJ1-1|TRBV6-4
CASRQGSWNTEAFF
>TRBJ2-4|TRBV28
CATAGQGRPRTKNIQYF
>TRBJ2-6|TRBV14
CASSRARANVLTF
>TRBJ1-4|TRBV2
CASSLQGAFGEKLFF
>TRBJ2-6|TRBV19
CASSIDSSSGANVLTF
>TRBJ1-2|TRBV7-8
CASSLADRGQPMYGYTF
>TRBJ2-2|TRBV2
CASMGQGGFSGELFF
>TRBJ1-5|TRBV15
CATSREDPGSVSPQHF
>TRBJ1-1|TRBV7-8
CASSVMGTGLNTEAFF
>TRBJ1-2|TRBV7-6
CASSLDRDIGYTF
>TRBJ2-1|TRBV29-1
CSVPSAGEQFF
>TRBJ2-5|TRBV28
CASRYGQGPRETQYF
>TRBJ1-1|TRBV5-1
CASSLEGDNTEAFF
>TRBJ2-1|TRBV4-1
CASSQQGGEQFF
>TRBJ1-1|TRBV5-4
CASSLEQGGITGRGAFF
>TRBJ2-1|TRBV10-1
CASSESDRNEQFF
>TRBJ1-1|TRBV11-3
CATLGQANTEAFF
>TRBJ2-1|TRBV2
CASRSDSPQFF
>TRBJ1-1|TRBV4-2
CASSRTGPTEAFF
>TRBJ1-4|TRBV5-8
CASSLGDGTHNEKLFF
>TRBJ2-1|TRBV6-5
CASSLTSGSGEQFF
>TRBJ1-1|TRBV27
CASSLSPGTAHTEAFF
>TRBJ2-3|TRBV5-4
CASSPGLAGDTDTQYF
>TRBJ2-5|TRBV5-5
CASSGDGPLGAQEETQYF
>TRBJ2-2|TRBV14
CASSQDTGGLKGGELFF